This T cell receptor beta chain was recovered during a study of cytomegalovirus exposure and HLA in healthy donors. Findings and caveats of the study: Both high specificity and high sensitivity reportedly marked the classifier's diagnosis of cytomegalovirus status.

Turning to this clone: Its specificity is not known.

Primers for the PCR totalled 60 Vbeta and 13 Jbeta. Repertoires were generated with immunoSEQ multiplex PCR, while TCRdb's copy carries only in-frame clones and drops some. The profile shows about 98,000 clones, approximately 80% of them singletons. The sequenced sample was PBMCs. This receptor was taken from a female donor in good health and CMV-seropositive.

The CDR3 loop is CASSRGGIPEGDTQYF. For the CDR3, the DNA is TGTGCCAGCTCGAGGGGGGGGATTCCCGAGGGAGATACGCAGTATTTT. This chain joins TRBV2 and TRBJ2-3, with D possibly matching TRBD2 (7 bases). The germline CDR1 and CDR2 sequences are SNHLY and FYNNEI. This CDR3 region has 16 residues. The germline V and J ends were trimmed by 8 bases and 5 bases, with 23 bases remaining between them. The whole variable domain, filled in from reference TRBV2 and TRBJ2-3, reads EPEVTQTPSHQVTQMGQEVILRCVPISNHLYFYWYRQILGQKVEFLVSFYNNEISEKSEIFDDQFSVERPDGSNFTLKIRSTKLEDSAMYFCASSRGGIPEGDTQYFGPGTRLTVL.